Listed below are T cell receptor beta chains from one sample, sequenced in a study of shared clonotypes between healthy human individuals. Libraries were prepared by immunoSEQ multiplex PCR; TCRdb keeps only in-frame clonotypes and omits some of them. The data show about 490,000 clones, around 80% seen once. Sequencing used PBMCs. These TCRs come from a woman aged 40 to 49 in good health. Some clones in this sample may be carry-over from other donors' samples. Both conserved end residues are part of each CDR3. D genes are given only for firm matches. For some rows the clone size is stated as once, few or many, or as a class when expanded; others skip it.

cdr3_nt: TGTGCCAGTAGCACAGGGCGGAAAAACATTCAGTACTTC
cdr3_aa: CASSTGRKNIQYF
v_call: TRBV19
j_call: TRBJ2-4
d_call: NA
clone_size: NA

cdr3_nt: TGTGCCAGTACCCCAGAGATGGGCAGGGGGCGGAACGAGCAGTACTTC
cdr3_aa: CASTPEMGRGRNEQYF
v_call: TRBV19
j_call: TRBJ2-7
d_call: TRBD1
clone_size: NA

cdr3_nt: TGTGCCAGCAGCCCAGGACAGGGGGCCGAAGCCTACGAGCAGTACTTC
cdr3_aa: CASSPGQGAEAYEQYF
v_call: TRBV5-4
j_call: TRBJ2-7
d_call: TRBD1
clone_size: NA

cdr3_nt: TGTGCCAGCAGCTTCCGCAGGATGGGTGAAGCTTTCTTT
cdr3_aa: CASSFRRMGEAFF
v_call: TRBV7-2
j_call: TRBJ1-1
d_call: NA
clone_size: NA

cdr3_nt: TGCAGCGTTTCGGTCACCGGGGAGCTGTTTTTT
cdr3_aa: CSVSVTGELFF
v_call: TRBV29-1
j_call: TRBJ2-2
d_call: NA
clone_size: NA

cdr3_nt: TGTGCCAGCAGCTTACGGACAGGGCGATTCACAGATACGCAGTATTTT
cdr3_aa: CASSLRTGRFTDTQYF
v_call: TRBV7-3
j_call: TRBJ2-3
d_call: TRBD1
clone_size: NA

cdr3_nt: TGTGCCAGCAGACAGGGGGTCTACGAGCAGTACTTC
cdr3_aa: CASRQGVYEQYF
v_call: TRBV2
j_call: TRBJ2-7
d_call: TRBD1
clone_size: NA

cdr3_nt: TGTGCCAGCAGCCCGGGACTAGCGCTTAATGAGCAGTTCTTC
cdr3_aa: CASSPGLALNEQFF
v_call: TRBV14
j_call: TRBJ2-1
d_call: TRBD2
clone_size: NA

cdr3_nt: TGTGCCAGCAGCTCTGAAACAGGTCATGAAGCTTTCTTT
cdr3_aa: CASSSETGHEAFF
v_call: TRBV7-2
j_call: TRBJ1-1
d_call: NA
clone_size: NA

cdr3_nt: TGTGCCAGCAGTTCCGGAACACCTCTGCGAAATCTATATGGCTACACCTTC
cdr3_aa: CASSSGTPLRNLYGYTF
v_call: TRBV27
j_call: TRBJ1-2
d_call: NA
clone_size: NA

cdr3_nt: TGCGCCAGCAGCCCCGCCTCACAGGGAGGGACTGAAGCTTTCTTT
cdr3_aa: CASSPASQGGTEAFF
v_call: TRBV4-3
j_call: TRBJ1-1
d_call: NA
clone_size: NA

cdr3_nt: TGTGCCAGCACCAGGACTAGCGCGAACACCGGGGAGCTGTTTTTT
cdr3_aa: CASTRTSANTGELFF
v_call: TRBV6-1
j_call: TRBJ2-2
d_call: TRBD2
clone_size: few

cdr3_nt: TGTGCCAGCACCCCAGGTGGGGTTGATCAGCCCCAGCATTTT
cdr3_aa: CASTPGGVDQPQHF
v_call: TRBV7-8
j_call: TRBJ1-5
d_call: NA
clone_size: NA

cdr3_nt: TGCGCCAGCAGCTTGGACTCACCTATTGTGTCACCCCTCCGCTTT
cdr3_aa: CASSLDSPIVSPLRF
v_call: TRBV5-1
j_call: TRBJ1-6
d_call: NA
clone_size: once

cdr3_nt: TGTGCCAGCACCGTGTCGAGGAATGAGCAGTTCTTC
cdr3_aa: CASTVSRNEQFF
v_call: TRBV6-1
j_call: TRBJ2-1
d_call: NA
clone_size: NA

cdr3_nt: TGTGCCAGCAGTTTATCGATGAGCTCCTACGAGCAGTACTTC
cdr3_aa: CASSLSMSSYEQYF
v_call: TRBV27
j_call: TRBJ2-7
d_call: NA
clone_size: NA

cdr3_nt: TGTGCCAGCAGCGAGACAGGGAATGATTACGAGCAGTACTTC
cdr3_aa: CASSETGNDYEQYF
v_call: TRBV7-3
j_call: TRBJ2-7
d_call: TRBD1
clone_size: many

cdr3_nt: TGTGCCAGCAGCCAAGTCCGGGCTACTAAAGAGGTTAATGAGCAGTTCTTC
cdr3_aa: CASSQVRATKEVNEQFF
v_call: TRBV4-2
j_call: TRBJ2-1
d_call: NA
clone_size: NA

cdr3_nt: TGTGCCAGCAGCTTATCGGTAGCGGGTACGGATGAGCAGTTCTTC
cdr3_aa: CASSLSVAGTDEQFF
v_call: TRBV7-3
j_call: TRBJ2-1
d_call: TRBD2
clone_size: NA

cdr3_nt: TGTGCCAGCAGCCTTCACAGAGATACGCAGTATTTT
cdr3_aa: CASSLHRDTQYF
v_call: TRBV7-9
j_call: TRBJ2-3
d_call: NA
clone_size: once

cdr3_nt: TGTGCCAGCAGCCTGGGCCCCCAGGGTGAGCAGTTCTTC
cdr3_aa: CASSLGPQGEQFF
v_call: TRBV7-2
j_call: TRBJ2-1
d_call: NA
clone_size: NA

cdr3_nt: TGTGCCAGCAGTTTTGGACAGGGTTTCGGCGAGCAGTACTTC
cdr3_aa: CASSFGQGFGEQYF
v_call: TRBV28
j_call: TRBJ2-7
d_call: TRBD1
clone_size: NA

cdr3_nt: TGTGCCAGCAGTCCGGAGGGGAACTATGGCTACACCTTC
cdr3_aa: CASSPEGNYGYTF
v_call: TRBV2
j_call: TRBJ1-2
d_call: NA
clone_size: NA

cdr3_nt: TGTGCCAGCAGCCCCCCGGGGGGCCCAGACAATGAGCAGTTCTTC
cdr3_aa: CASSPPGGPDNEQFF
v_call: TRBV7-3
j_call: TRBJ2-1
d_call: NA
clone_size: once

cdr3_nt: TGCAGCGTTGAAGATCTTCCGGATACGCAGTATTTT
cdr3_aa: CSVEDLPDTQYF
v_call: TRBV29-1
j_call: TRBJ2-3
d_call: NA
clone_size: NA

cdr3_nt: TGTGCCAGCAGTCAAAGACAGGGGGCTAGTCTCTCTGGGGCCAACGTCCTGACTTTC
cdr3_aa: CASSQRQGASLSGANVLTF
v_call: TRBV28
j_call: TRBJ2-6
d_call: TRBD1
clone_size: few

cdr3_nt: TGTGCCACCAGCAGAGGGACCGGGGGCTACCAAGAGACCCAGTACTTC
cdr3_aa: CATSRGTGGYQETQYF
v_call: TRBV15
j_call: TRBJ2-5
d_call: NA
clone_size: NA

cdr3_nt: TGTGCCAGCAGCTTGTTAGGAGGGGGCGGTGGCACCGGGGAGCTGTTTTTT
cdr3_aa: CASSLLGGGGGTGELFF
v_call: TRBV5-4
j_call: TRBJ2-2
d_call: NA
clone_size: few

cdr3_nt: TGTGCCAGCAGTTTAGGGACAGGGTACGAGCAGTACTTC
cdr3_aa: CASSLGTGYEQYF
v_call: TRBV6-5
j_call: TRBJ2-7
d_call: TRBD1
clone_size: NA

cdr3_nt: TGTGCCAGCAGCTTCCAGGGTGGTAATTCACCCCTCCACTTT
cdr3_aa: CASSFQGGNSPLHF
v_call: TRBV11-2
j_call: TRBJ1-6
d_call: NA
clone_size: many

cdr3_nt: TGTGCCAGCAGCTCGCGGGGCAGTGGGACTGAAGCTTTCTTT
cdr3_aa: CASSSRGSGTEAFF
v_call: TRBV7-3
j_call: TRBJ1-1
d_call: NA
clone_size: NA

cdr3_nt: TGTGCCAGCAGCTTAGCTGCAGGGGGCTCTGGCTACACCTTC
cdr3_aa: CASSLAAGGSGYTF
v_call: TRBV7-9
j_call: TRBJ1-2
d_call: TRBD1
clone_size: NA

cdr3_nt: TGTGCCAGCAGCCGGACTAGCGGCTCCTACGAGCAGTACTTC
cdr3_aa: CASSRTSGSYEQYF
v_call: TRBV7-9
j_call: TRBJ2-7
d_call: TRBD2
clone_size: NA

cdr3_nt: TGTGCCAGCAGCCGGGGCGAGGGCTACCAGTATTTT
cdr3_aa: CASSRGEGYQYF
v_call: TRBV7-8
j_call: TRBJ2-3
d_call: NA
clone_size: NA

cdr3_nt: TGTGCCAGCTCACCAAGCGGGCAAATTACTAACTATGGCTACACCTTC
cdr3_aa: CASSPSGQITNYGYTF
v_call: TRBV18
j_call: TRBJ1-2
d_call: NA
clone_size: NA

cdr3_nt: TGCGCCAGCAGCTTGGGAAGACTAGCGGGACAGGTCGGGGAGACCCAGTACTTC
cdr3_aa: CASSLGRLAGQVGETQYF
v_call: TRBV5-1
j_call: TRBJ2-5
d_call: TRBD2
clone_size: NA

cdr3_nt: TGTGCCAGCAGTGAAGCGTCTGAAGCTTTCTTT
cdr3_aa: CASSEASEAFF
v_call: TRBV6-1
j_call: TRBJ1-1
d_call: NA
clone_size: NA